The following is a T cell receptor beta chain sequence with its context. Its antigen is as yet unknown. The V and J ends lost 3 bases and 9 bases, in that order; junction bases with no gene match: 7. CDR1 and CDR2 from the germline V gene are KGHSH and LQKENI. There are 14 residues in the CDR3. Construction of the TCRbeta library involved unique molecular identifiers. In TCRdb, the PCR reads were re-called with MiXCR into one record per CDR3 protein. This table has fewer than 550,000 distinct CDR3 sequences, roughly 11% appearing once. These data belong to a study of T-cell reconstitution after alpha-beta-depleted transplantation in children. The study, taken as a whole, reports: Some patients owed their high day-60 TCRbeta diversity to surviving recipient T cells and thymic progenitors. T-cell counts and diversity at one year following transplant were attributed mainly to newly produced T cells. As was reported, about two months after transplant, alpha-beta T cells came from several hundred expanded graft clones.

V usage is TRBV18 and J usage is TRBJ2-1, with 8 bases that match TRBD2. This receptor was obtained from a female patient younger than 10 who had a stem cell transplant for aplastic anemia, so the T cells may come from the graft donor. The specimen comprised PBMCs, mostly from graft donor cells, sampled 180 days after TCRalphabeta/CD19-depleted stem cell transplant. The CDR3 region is CASSPMAGGGEQFF. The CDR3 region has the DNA TGTGCCAGCTCACCTATGGCGGGAGGAGGTGAGCAGTTCTTC.